This TCR beta chain was profiled in a study of T-cell reconstitution after alpha-beta-depleted transplantation in children. Library preparation (for TCRbeta) was performed with unique molecular identifiers. From the PCR reads, TCRdb called clonotypes with MiXCR, one entry per CDR3 protein. The table includes fewer than 85,000 distinct CDR3 sequences, 14% detected once. Germline V CDR1 and CDR2: LGHDT, YNNKEL (reference sequence). This CDR3 has 15 amino acids. Trimming took 1 base from V and 5 from J; bases not matched to a gene: 5. The chain carries TRBV3-1 and TRBJ2-3, with 8 bases aligning to TRBD1. This receptor was obtained from a male patient aged 2 to 10 who had a stem cell transplant for acute lymphoblastic leukemia, so the T cells may come from the graft donor. This specimen consisted of PBMCs, mostly from graft donor cells, obtained 180 days after TCRalphabeta/CD19-depleted stem cell transplant. CDR3 bases: TGTGCCAGCAGCCAAGGGGCAGGGGGCCGAGATACGCAGTATTTT. Translated, it gives CASSQGAGGRDTQYF.